The 5 T cell receptor beta chains presented below share a single source sample, sequenced in a study of T cells in tuberculosis. Assay: immunoSEQ multiplex PCR; the TCRdb copy retains only in-frame clones and omits some. Of over 30,000 clones in the sample, approximately 93% were seen once. As for time point: new active TB diagnosis, blood taken before or within 7 days of starting treatment. Material: PBMCs, obtained at tuberculosis diagnosis. The receptors originated from an adult with tuberculosis.

V is TRBV11-2 and J is TRBJ2-3; possible D gene TRBD2, 7 bases. Germline CDR1 is SGHAT and CDR2 is FQNNGV. The CDR3 sequence is 16 residues long. Trimming stripped 1 base from V and 2 bases from J, with 13 bases between. The CDR3 region has the DNA TGTGCCAGCAGCTTAGGGGGGGGCAGATACACAGATACGCAGTATTTT. Its protein product is CASSLGGGRYTDTQYF.

The CDR3 protein is CASSVGQGRDYGYTF. The DNA of the CDR3 is TGTGCCAGCAGCGTAGGCCAGGGCCGGGACTATGGCTACACCTTC. The genes are TRBV9 and TRBJ1-2; TRBD1 might be the D (5 bases). The germline V gene encodes CDR1 SGDLS and CDR2 YYNGEE. The V end was cut by 0 bases, the J end by 3 bases, with 12 bases between. The CDR3 is 15 residues long.

The genes are TRBV5-1 and TRBJ2-1; TRBD1 matches at 10 bases. Germline V gives CDR1 SGHRS, CDR2 YFSETQ. The CDR3 has 14 residues. V was clipped by 4 bases and J by 10 bases; unmatched bases: 8. The CDR3 region has the DNA TGCGCCAGCAGCGTCGGGACAGGGGTACGAGAGCAGTTCTTC. Its translation is CASSVGTGVREQFF.

This sequence joins TRBV28 and TRBJ2-7; 9 positions agree with TRBD1. J was trimmed by 2 bases and V by 6 bases; bases with no gene match: 5. The CDR3 consists of 14 residues. The germline V gene encodes CDR1 MDHEN and CDR2 SYDVKM. CDR3 DNA: TGTGCCAGCAGCCCCGGGACAGGGACCTACGAGCAGTACTTC. It specifies CASSPGTGTYEQYF.

The gene calls are TRBV7-9 and TRBJ2-5; D gene unclear. Germline V gives CDR1 SEHNR, CDR2 FQNEAQ (reference sequence). Trimming left V 5 bases short and J 2 bases short, with 15 bases between. The CDR3 sequence is 15 residues long. The CDR3 nucleotides are TGTGCCAGCAGCCCCCCAACCGTACTTCAAGAGACCCAGTACTTC. Its translation: CASSPPTVLQETQYF. Full variable domain (remainder filled in from reference TRBV7-9 and TRBJ2-5): DTGVSQNPRHKITKRGQNVTFRCDPISEHNRLYWYRQTLGQGPEFLTYFQNEAQLEKSRLLSDRFSAERPKGSFSTLEIQRTEQGDSAMYLCASSPPTVLQETQYFGPGTRLLVL.